The 21 T cell receptor beta chains given below trace back to one sample, sequenced in a study of metastatic and nonmetastatic thyroid tumors. Prior to thyroid surgery, none of the patients had received any treatment. MiXCR reprocessed the PCR reads for TCRdb. The sample contains about 23,000 clones, more than 25% of which appear only once. Sequenced: tumor tissue. The receptors shown here come from a female donor with papillary thyroid cancer or a benign thyroid nodule (not recorded which). Some clones in this sample may be carry-over from other donors' samples.

The genes are TRBV18 and TRBJ1-2; 8 nucleotides agree with TRBD1. The CDR3 has 12 residues. V lost 6 bases, J lost 6 bases, and 3 bases stayed unmatched. CDR1 and CDR2 (germline): KGHSH, LQKENI. DNA of the CDR3: TGTGCCAGCTCCGGGACAGGCGATGGCTACACCTTC. Encoded protein: CASSGTGDGYTF.

Relative to its sample, this clone is medium-sized. The CDR3 sequence: CASSERGGGFFYEQYF. The CDR3 region has the DNA TGTGCCAGCAGCGAGAGAGGGGGCGGGTTTTTCTACGAGCAGTACTTC. The chain employs TRBV11-2 and TRBJ2-7, with 7 bases matching TRBD1. Germline CDR1 reads SGHAT; CDR2 reads FQNNGV. The CDR3 sequence is 16 residues long. V gave up 5 bases and J gave up 3 bases; unmatched junction bases: 13.

This clone was seen many times. This chain uses TRBV6-5 with TRBJ2-1, with D tentatively TRBD2 (6 bases). Germline V gives CDR1 MNHEY, CDR2 SVGAGI. The CDR3 has 17 residues. The ends were cut back, 8 bases at V and 1 base at J, with 21 bases in the middle. In nucleotides, the CDR3 is TGTGCCAGCTTTGGTTGGGGGGTAGGAGGGTCCTACAATGAGCAGTTCTTC. It encodes CASFGWGVGGSYNEQFF.

The chain carries TRBV5-5 and TRBJ1-5; 7 bases fit TRBD1. This CDR3 region has 16 residues. The J segment lost 3 bases and the V segment lost 4 bases, leaving 10 bases of the junction unmatched. Germline V gene lookup returns CDR1 SGHKS and CDR2 YYEKEE (reference sequence). CDR3 residues: CASSEDRQGPNQPQHF. The CDR3 DNA is TGTGCCAGCAGCGAGGATCGACAGGGCCCCAATCAGCCCCAGCATTTT.

This clone rates as medium-sized. The chain employs TRBV6-1 and TRBJ2-1; a possible D gene is TRBD2 (6 bases). The V end was cut by 4 bases, the J end by 1 base, with 11 bases between. Germline CDR1 and CDR2: MNHNS and SASEGT. The CDR3 is 15 amino acids. CDR3 sequence reads: CASSASAGSYNEQFF. The CDR3 nucleotides read TGTGCCAGCAGTGCCTCTGCGGGGTCCTACAATGAGCAGTTCTTC.

With respect to this clone: Sequence at one end of the junction differs from germline and may be a read error. The CDR3: CASSQGYSQGADSPFHF. The CDR3 DNA reads as TGTGCCAGCAGCCAAGGGTACTCACAGGGGGCTGATTCACCCTTCCACTTT. V is TRBV4-2 and J is TRBJ1-6, with TRBD1 identical over 9 bases. The CDR3 runs 17 residues. Germline values: CDR1 LGHNA, CDR2 YNFKEQ.

This clone has a count of ten or more. The chain uses TRBV3-1 and TRBJ1-1; D not resolved. V was pared by 3 bases and J by 3 bases, with 11 bases between. The CDR3 covers 14 residues. Germline CDR1 reads LGHDT; CDR2 reads YNNKEL (reference sequence). The CDR3 DNA reads as TGTGCCAGCAGCCAGGACCAGTCAGACACTGAAGCTTTCTTT. It yields the protein CASSQDQSDTEAFF.

This clone was seen at least ten times. The chain combines TRBV11-1 with TRBJ1-1, with D possibly matching TRBD1 (5 bases). In germline, CDR1 is SGHAT, CDR2 FQDESV (reference sequence). V lost 3 bases and J lost 8, with 16 bases in between. The CDR3 contains 14 residues. The CDR3 loop is CASSLGRQTFEAFF. As DNA, the CDR3 is TGTGCCAGCAGCTTGGGTCGACAGACTTTCGAAGCTTTCTTT.

Worth noting for this clone: Germline and junction disagree at one end, which may indicate a read error. The chain is built from TRBV9 and TRBJ1-2, with D perhaps matching TRBD1 (5 bases). This CDR3 has 13 amino acids. Looked up from germline, CDR1 is SGDLS and CDR2 is YYNGEE. This CDR3 reads CVSSGGGYYGYTF. DNA of the CDR3: TGTGTCAGCAGCGGGGGAGGTTACTATGGCTACACATTC.

V and J are TRBV20-1 and TRBJ1-3, with no clear D. The CDR3 spans 14 residues. Trimming shortened V by 6 bases and J by 8 bases, and 20 bases separated the two germline ends. The germline gives CDR1 DFQATT, CDR2 SNEGSKA (reference sequence). Written as DNA, the CDR3 is TGCAGTGCCAGTGACCCGCTTTTAGCGGACACCATATATTTT. Translated: CSASDPLLADTIYF.

There are a few counts of this clone. With a much larger clone just one base away, this may be a read error. The chain is built from TRBV19 and TRBJ2-2, with D perhaps matching TRBD2 (6 bases). Trimming cost V 5 bases and J 5 bases, with 15 bases left between them. CDR3 length: 15 residues. In germline, CDR1 is LNHDA, CDR2 SQIVND (reference sequence). The CDR3 region has the DNA TGTGCCAGTAGTCCACGGGGGTCGGTAACCGGGGAGCTGTTTTTT. Its translation: CASSPRGSVTGELFF.

In its sample, this clone was seen a few times. This chain joins TRBV5-1 and TRBJ2-7, with a tentative D call TRBD2 (5 bases). The V end lost 0 bases, the J end lost 2 bases, and 12 bases lay between the germline ends. CDR1 is SGHRS, CDR2 YFSETQ, per germline. This CDR3 comprises 15 residues. The CDR3 bases are TGCGCCAGCAGCTTGGGCGACTATCCGACCTACGAGCAGTACTTC. It is translated as CASSLGDYPTYEQYF.

A few counts support this clone. V usage is TRBV19 and J usage is TRBJ1-2; D gene uncertain. This CDR3 contains 16 residues. The germline gives CDR1 LNHDA, CDR2 SQIVND (reference sequence). The germline V and J ends were trimmed by 0 bases and 2 bases, with 13 bases remaining between them. CDR3 in DNA: TGTGCCAGTAGTATAGATTCGGGTAGGCCCAACTATGGCTACACCTTC. Encoded protein: CASSIDSGRPNYGYTF.

This clone was counted at least ten times. A much larger clone differs by one base, so this may be a read error. Distinct nucleotide sequences in the sample also encode this CDR3. The genes are TRBV30 and TRBJ2-7; D unresolved. The CDR3 runs 11 residues. From germline, CDR1 is GTSNPN and CDR2 SVGIG (reference sequence). CDR3 sequence reads: CAWSPLYEQYF. The CDR3 bases are TGTGCTTGGAGTCCCCTCTACGAGCAGTACTTC.

This clone was found a few times. The chain carries TRBV20-1 and TRBJ2-7; tentative D call: TRBD2 (6 bases). V lost 6 bases to trimming and J lost 5 bases, with 17 bases between them. Germline CDR1 and CDR2: DFQATT and SNEGSKA (reference sequence). CDR3 length: 13 residues. The CDR3 DNA sequence: TGCAGTGCCTTCGGGGGAGTGATGGACGAGCAGTACTTC. It specifies CSAFGGVMDEQYF.

This clone was counted at least ten times. The rearrangement uses TRBV20-1 and TRBJ2-1; the D gene is possibly TRBD2 (6 bases). The germline gives CDR1 DFQATT, CDR2 SNEGSKA (reference sequence). V lost 6 bases, J lost 4 bases, and 16 bases lay in between. This CDR3 spans 14 amino acids. The CDR3 DNA reads TGCAGTGCCCATAGCGGAATCCTTTACAATGAGCAGTTCTTC. It translates to CSAHSGILYNEQFF.

The V gene is TRBV9, the J gene TRBJ1-4; D is uncertain. The CDR3 covers 15 residues. CDR1 and CDR2 from the germline V gene are SGDLS and YYNGEE. V dropped 2 bases and J dropped 7 bases, with 15 bases sitting between them. CDR3 protein: CASSVGPGKCEKLFF. The CDR3 region has the DNA TGTGCCAGCAGCGTTGGCCCTGGGAAATGTGAAAAACTGTTTTTT.

This clone was detected ten times or more. The chain recombines TRBV3-1 with TRBJ1-3; D gene unclear. This CDR3 comprises 16 residues. CDR1 is LGHDT, CDR2 YNNKEL, per germline (reference sequence). The V end was cut by 1 base, the J end by 0 bases, with 10 bases between. The CDR3 sequence: CASSQVSVSSGNTIYF. CDR3 DNA sequence: TGTGCCAGCAGCCAAGTCTCCGTTTCCTCTGGAAACACCATATATTTT.

V usage is TRBV11-2 and J usage is TRBJ1-2, with D uncertain. Germline CDR1 reads SGHAT; CDR2 reads FQNNGV. Trimming took off 5 bases at V and 4 bases at J, with 11 bases between the two ends. The CDR3 contains 13 residues. The DNA of the CDR3 is TGTGCCAGCAGCCCCGGACCGCGCTATGGCTACACCTTC. Translation: CASSPGPRYGYTF.

The rearrangement links TRBV4-1 to TRBJ1-4; 9 bases match TRBD1. The CDR3 has 15 residues. The germline V gene has CDR1 MGHRA and CDR2 YSYEKL. The J segment lost 6 bases and the V segment lost 5 bases, leaving 7 bases of the junction unmatched. The DNA for the CDR3 is TGCGCCAGCAGCACGGACAGGGGAGTCGATGAAAAACTGTTTTTT. Translated, it gives CASSTDRGVDEKLFF.

This clone was counted only a few times. The V gene is TRBV12-3 or TRBV12-4, the J gene TRBJ2-7; 8 bases are a match to TRBD1. This CDR3 has 14 residues. Trimming at V came to 6 bases and at J to 5 bases, leaving 9 bases not matched to a gene. The CDR3 sequence: CASSDGQGLNEQYF. The CDR3 region has the DNA TGTGCCAGCAGCGACGGACAGGGTCTGAACGAGCAGTACTTC.